This is a list of T cell receptor beta chains from one sample in a study of blood T cells in healthy people across ages. TCRdb ran MiXCR on the 5' RACE reads and lists one entry per CDR3 protein. The sample lists about 1 million distinct CDR3 sequences; roughly 45% were seen once. The sequenced sample consisted of blood. The receptors come from a woman in her sixties or seventies in good health. CDR3s include the opening cysteine and the closing phenylalanine or tryptophan. A D gene is named only where the DNA matches it firmly. Clone size, where shown, is once, few, many, or a class for clones that have expanded.

>few|TRBV7-2|NA|TRBJ2-3
CASSLTGTTADTQYF
TGTGCCAGCAGCTTAACCGGGACAACCGCAGATACGCAGTATTTT
>NA|TRBV30|NA|TRBJ2-7
CAWNGAEQYF
TGTGCCTGGAATGGGGCTGAGCAGTACTTC
>few|TRBV5-1|TRBD2|TRBJ2-7
CASSLVPAGGPRVEQYF
TGCGCCAGCAGCTTGGTCCCAGCGGGAGGTCCTCGGGTCGAGCAGTACTTC
>NA|TRBV3-1|TRBD2|TRBJ2-2
CASSYPSGKYTGELFF
TGTGCCAGCAGCTACCCTAGCGGGAAGTACACCGGGGAGCTGTTTTTT
>NA|TRBV6-4|NA|TRBJ2-4
CTIRVQYF
TGTACCATACGTGTTCAGTACTTC
>NA|TRBV14|NA|TRBJ1-2
CASSQLGCGYTF
TGTGCCAGCAGCCAATTGGGTTGTGGCTACACCTTC
>NA|TRBV10-3|NA|TRBJ2-1
CAISEAWGSYNEQFF
TGTGCCATCAGTGAGGCCTGGGGGTCCTACAATGAGCAGTTCTTC
>few|TRBV6-2/TRBV6-3|NA|TRBJ2-7
CASRKQSRHYEQYF
TGTGCCAGCAGGAAACAAAGCCGGCACTACGAGCAGTACTTC
>NA|TRBV4-2|NA|TRBJ1-2
CASSQEQGLYGYTF
TGTGCCAGCAGCCAAGAACAGGGACTCTATGGCTACACCTTC
>few|TRBV9|TRBD2|TRBJ2-7
CASSVGVAGNSYEQYF
TGTGCCAGCAGCGTAGGGGTAGCGGGCAACTCCTACGAGCAGTACTTC
>NA|TRBV20-1|NA|TRBJ2-5
CSATTGLLETQYF
TGCAGTGCTACCACGGGCCTTTTGGAGACCCAGTACTTC
>NA|TRBV6-5|TRBD1|TRBJ2-7
CASKIRDRVYEQYF
TGTGCCAGCAAAATTCGGGACAGGGTTTACGAGCAGTACTTC
>once|TRBV7-9|NA|TRBJ2-7
CASSSRGVAHEQYF
TGTGCCAGCAGCTCTAGGGGAGTAGCCCACGAGCAGTACTTC
>few|TRBV5-1|NA|TRBJ2-7
CASSLDRKIYEQYF
TGCGCCAGCAGCTTGGACAGGAAGATCTACGAGCAGTACTTC
>NA|TRBV27|NA|TRBJ1-1
CASTQRGSVNTEAFF
TGTGCCAGCACCCAGAGGGGCAGCGTGAACACTGAAGCTTTCTTT
>few|TRBV9|TRBD2|TRBJ2-1
CASSRLAGQDNEQFF
TGTGCCAGCAGCCGACTAGCGGGACAAGACAATGAGCAGTTCTTC
>NA|TRBV5-1|TRBD1|TRBJ2-4
CASSLAGQGARGLAKNIQYF
TGCGCCAGCAGCTTGGCGGGACAGGGGGCGAGGGGACTAGCCAAAAACATTCAGTACTTC
>NA|TRBV28|TRBD1|TRBJ1-2
CASNRQGVRGYGYTF
TGTGCCAGCAATCGACAGGGGGTACGTGGCTATGGCTACACCTTC
>NA|TRBV27|NA|TRBJ2-1
CASSLYWGENYNEQFF
TGTGCCAGCAGTTTATATTGGGGGGAAAACTACAATGAGCAGTTCTTC
>few|TRBV7-9|NA|TRBJ1-2
CASSRSAGIGLDYGYTF
TGTGCCAGCAGCCGCTCGGCAGGGATAGGCCTAGACTATGGCTACACCTTC
>NA|TRBV27|TRBD2|TRBJ2-7
CANRRTSASSYKQYF
TGTGCCAACAGACGGACTAGCGCGAGCTCCTACAAGCAGTACTTC
>few|TRBV11-2|NA|TRBJ2-3
CASSLDQDTQYF
TGTGCCAGCAGCTTGGACCAAGATACGCAGTATTTT
>NA|TRBV30|NA|TRBJ1-2
CAWSEVGAGGYTF
TGTGCCTGGAGTGAAGTAGGGGCGGGCGGCTACACCTTC
>NA|TRBV7-9|NA|TRBJ2-3
CASSLEAAPSDTQYF
TGTGCCAGCAGCTTAGAAGCGGCCCCCTCAGATACGCAGTATTTT
>once|TRBV29-1|TRBD1|TRBJ2-7
CSGGQGASYEQYF
TGCAGCGGTGGACAGGGGGCCTCCTACGAGCAGTACTTC
>NA|TRBV7-3|TRBD2|TRBJ2-5
CASSLEGGLAGGIETQYF
TGTGCCAGCAGCTTAGAGGGGGGCCTAGCGGGAGGAATCGAGACCCAGTACTTC
>few|TRBV25-1|TRBD2|TRBJ2-5
CASSATGLAGGLETQYF
TGTGCCAGCAGTGCAACGGGACTAGCGGGAGGTCTCGAGACCCAGTACTTC
>NA|TRBV7-9|NA|TRBJ2-1
CASSSDDRYNEQFF
TGTGCCAGCAGCAGTGACGACAGGTACAATGAGCAGTTCTTC
>NA|TRBV9|NA|TRBJ1-1
CASSVLGWERDTEAFF
TGTGCCAGCAGCGTCCTTGGGTGGGAAAGGGACACTGAAGCTTTCTTT
>once|TRBV5-6|NA|TRBJ2-7
CASSARLMLEQYF
TGTGCCAGCAGCGCCAGACTAATGCTGGAGCAGTACTTC
>NA|TRBV12-3/TRBV12-4|TRBD2|TRBJ2-3
CASSSSGIFTDTQYF
TGTGCCAGCAGTTCTAGCGGGATCTTCACAGATACGCAGTATTTT
>NA|TRBV9|NA|TRBJ2-1
CASSGGAGLNNEQFF
TGTGCCAGCAGCGGAGGGGCCGGACTAAACAATGAGCAGTTCTTC
>NA|TRBV7-2|NA|TRBJ2-3
CASSPDGGGTDTQYF
TGTGCCAGCAGCCCCGACGGAGGGGGCACAGATACGCAGTATTTT
>many|TRBV3-1|NA|TRBJ2-7
CASSPGPYYEQYF
TGTGCCAGCAGCCCCGGACCTTACTACGAGCAGTACTTC
>NA|TRBV7-2|TRBD1|TRBJ2-4
CASSLAGTGVGEQYF
TGTGCCAGCAGCTTAGCAGGGACAGGGGTCGGAGAGCAGTACTTC
>NA|TRBV19|TRBD2|TRBJ2-5
CAGSTVAGGTSEQYF
TGTGCCGGTAGCACCGTAGCGGGAGGCACTTCTGAGCAGTACTTC
>NA|TRBV29-1|NA|TRBJ2-7
CSALGTLAYEQYF
TGCAGCGCCCTCGGGACTCTCGCCTACGAGCAGTACTTC
>few|TRBV29-1|NA|TRBJ1-2
CSVEVYGGGPRDGYTF
TGCAGCGTTGAAGTATATGGGGGAGGCCCCAGGGATGGCTACACCTTC
>NA|TRBV5-1|NA|TRBJ2-7
CASSDRQSNEQYF
TGCGCCAGCAGCGATCGACAGTCCAATGAGCAGTACTTC
>NA|TRBV9|TRBD1|TRBJ2-3
CASSVTGGKGDTQYF
TGTGCCAGCAGCGTAACAGGGGGCAAAGGAGATACGCAGTATTTT
>NA|TRBV30|TRBD1|TRBJ1-5
CAWSDPGQGYQQPQHF
TGTGCCTGGAGTGACCCGGGACAGGGTTATCAGCAGCCCCAGCATTTT
>NA|TRBV2|NA|TRBJ2-3
CASSVARDGASNTQYF
TGTGCCAGCAGTGTTGCGCGGGACGGAGCCTCAAATACGCAGTATTTT
>few|TRBV9|TRBD1|TRBJ2-5
CASSEGAGIQETQYF
TGTGCCAGCAGCGAGGGGGCAGGGATCCAAGAGACCCAGTACTTC
>NA|TRBV6-1|NA|TRBJ1-5
CASSEIGYSNQPQHF
TGTGCCAGCAGTGAAATCGGGTACAGCAATCAGCCCCAGCATTTT
>NA|TRBV7-9|NA|TRBJ1-4
CASSLISGPVNEKLFF
TGTGCCAGCAGCTTAATATCTGGGCCTGTCAATGAAAAACTGTTTTTT
>few|TRBV2|TRBD1|TRBJ2-7
CASSEAGGLSYEQYF
TGTGCCAGCAGTGAAGCAGGGGGCCTCTCCTACGAGCAGTACTTC
>NA|TRBV15|NA|TRBJ2-3
CATERTEISTDTQYF
TGTGCCACCGAAAGGACAGAGATTAGCACAGATACGCAGTATTTT
>NA|TRBV6-5|NA|TRBJ2-5
CASSCSIWGETQYF
TGTGCCAGCAGTTGCTCGATCTGGGGAGAGACCCAGTACTTC
>NA|TRBV7-4|TRBD2|TRBJ2-5
CASSRTIGTSGTGGETQYF
TGTGCCAGCAGCCGAACGATCGGGACTAGCGGTACCGGAGGAGAGACCCAGTACTTC
>NA|TRBV6-5|NA|TRBJ2-1
CASSYSTGLLEGVYNEQFF
TGTGCCAGCAGTTACTCGACCGGATTGCTGGAGGGCGTCTACAATGAGCAGTTCTTC